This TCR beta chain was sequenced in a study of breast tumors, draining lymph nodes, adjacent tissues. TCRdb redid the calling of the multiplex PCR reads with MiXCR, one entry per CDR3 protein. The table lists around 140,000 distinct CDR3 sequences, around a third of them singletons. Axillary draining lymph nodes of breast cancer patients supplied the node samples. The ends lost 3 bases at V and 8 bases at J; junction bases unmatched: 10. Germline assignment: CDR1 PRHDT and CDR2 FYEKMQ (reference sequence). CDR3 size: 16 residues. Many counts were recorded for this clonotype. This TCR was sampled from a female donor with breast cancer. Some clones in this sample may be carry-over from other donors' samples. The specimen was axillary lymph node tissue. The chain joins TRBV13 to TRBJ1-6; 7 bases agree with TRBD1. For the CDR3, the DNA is TGTGCCAGCAGCTTCTCGAGGGGGCGCGTCGATTCACCCCTCCACTTT. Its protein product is CASSFSRGRVDSPLHF.